Shown below are 8 T cell receptor beta chains from a single sample sequenced in a study of T cell responses to AZD1222 COVID-19 vaccine listed by TCRdb under 2021. The time point label here, explained by the study, means: baseline before first vaccination. This sample's treatment or condition label indicates: meningococcal conjugate vaccine given as trial control. The library came from the immunoSEQ multiplex PCR assay. TCRdb re-hosts the immuneACCESS table, in-frame sequences only. Its copies lack some clones; in the studies checked, an unresolved V gene accounts for under half of them, and the cause for the rest is not known. The table for this sample lists about 200,000 clones; about 93% of them were counted only once. Roughly 0.99% of the sample goes to the ten largest clones. The sequenced sample was peripheral blood, obtained on day 0 of MenACWY control vaccination. The receptor source for this set is an adult in good health.

This clone was recorded only once. CDR3 DNA: TGTGCCAGCAGCGTTACGGGTCCTACGGGCGCTTTCTTT. Encoded protein: CASSVTGPTGAFF. The chain joins TRBV7-2 to TRBJ1-1; D is unclear. This CDR3 comprises 13 residues. Germline-derived CDR1 and CDR2 are SGHTA and FQGNSA. V shed 5 bases and J shed 11 bases, with 18 bases lying between them.

This rearrangement joins TRBV5-1 to TRBJ2-5, with D possibly matching TRBD2 (6 bases). The CDR3 extends over 14 amino acids. Germline V lookup: CDR1 SGHRS, CDR2 YFSETQ. Trimming stripped 4 bases from V and 1 base from J, with 11 bases between. The CDR3 loop is CASSRTGGQETQYF. The DNA of the CDR3 is TGCGCCAGCAGCCGTACCGGGGGCCAAGAGACCCAGTACTTC.

This rearrangement joins TRBV5-1 to TRBJ1-2; a possible D gene is TRBD1 (6 bases). The CDR3 sequence is 13 residues long. CDR1 is SGHRS and CDR2 is YFSETQ in the germline V gene. Trimming removed 0 bases at V and 4 bases at J, with 7 bases between. The CDR3 loop is CASSLGTVYGYTF. The CDR3 region has the DNA TGCGCCAGCAGCTTGGGGACAGTCTATGGCTACACCTTC.

The chain carries TRBV3-1 (or the pseudogene TRBV3-2) and TRBJ1-3; D remains unclear. The V and J ends lost 3 bases and 0 bases respectively, with 15 bases between them. Germline loops: CDR1 LGHDT, CDR2 YNNKEL (reference sequence). This CDR3 contains 17 residues. The CDR3 spells CASSHPALGLSGNTIYF. CDR3 in DNA: TGTGCCAGCAGCCACCCCGCCTTAGGCCTCTCTGGAAACACCATATATTTT.

The chain carries TRBV2 and TRBJ1-5, with 7 bases aligning to TRBD1. The CDR3 has 14 amino acids. Germline CDR1 reads SNHLY; CDR2 reads FYNNEI. Losses at the gene ends were 2 bases for V and 4 bases for J; bases not matched to a gene: 2. This CDR3 reads CASSEQGDNQPQHF. In DNA, the CDR3 is TGTGCCAGCAGTGAACAGGGGGATAATCAGCCCCAGCATTTT.

This clone was found a few times. V and J are TRBV7-9 and TRBJ2-1; the D is unclear. This CDR3 comprises 14 residues. Deletions cut 1 base from V and 4 bases from J, with 8 bases between. Per germline, CDR1 SEHNR and CDR2 FQNEAQ (reference sequence). The CDR3 spells CASSLDLGYNEQFF. DNA of the CDR3: TGTGCCAGCAGCTTAGATTTGGGGTACAATGAGCAGTTCTTC.

Regarding this clone: One end of the junction does not line up with germline, which may come from a read error. This sequence joins TRBV5-4 and TRBJ2-7, with 7 bases matching TRBD1. Looked up from germline, CDR1 is SGHNT and CDR2 is YYREEE (reference sequence). This CDR3 contains 14 residues. The CDR3 loop is CASSLAGTDYEQYF. The CDR3 DNA sequence: TGTGCCAGCAGTTTGGCCGGGACAGACTACGAGCAGTACTTC.

V and J are TRBV7-6 and TRBJ2-2; 7 nucleotides agree with TRBD2. This CDR3 spans 15 amino acids. CDR1 and CDR2 (germline): SGHVS, FNYEAQ. V shed 1 base and J 4 bases; nucleotides not matched to a gene: 3. In DNA, the CDR3 is TGTGCCAGCAGCTTAGGGGGAGGGGTCACCGGGGAGCTGTTTTTT. Translation: CASSLGGGVTGELFF.